At least ten counts were recorded for the clone carrying this T cell receptor (beta chain). As yet, its antigen is unknown. A junction boundary mismatches the germline segment, possibly from a read error. CDR3 length: 11 residues. The data are from a study of T-cell reconstitution after alpha-beta-depleted transplantation in children. General observations from the study: Alpha-beta T cells about two months after transplant reportedly derived from several hundred expanded graft clones. In some patients, recipient T cells and intrathymic progenitors surviving conditioning explained high day-60 diversity. At one year after transplant, newly produced T cells mostly accounted for T-cell counts and diversity.

Researchers prepared the TCRbeta library using unique molecular identifiers, the study reports. TCRdb called the PCR reads again in MiXCR, with one record for every CDR3 protein. This sample has over 85,000 distinct CDR3 sequences, with approximately 6% found just once. The V call is TRBV12-3 or TRBV12-4, the J call TRBJ1-4; D not certain. The sequence was collected from a female patient between 2 and 15 years old who had a stem cell transplant for Fanconi anemia, so the T cells may come from the graft donor. The sequencing used PBMCs, mostly from graft donor cells, collected 60 days after TCRalphabeta/CD19-depleted stem cell transplant. The CDR3 DNA reads TGTGCCAGCAGCCCTAAGGAAAAACTGTTTTTT. This codes for CASSPKEKLFF.